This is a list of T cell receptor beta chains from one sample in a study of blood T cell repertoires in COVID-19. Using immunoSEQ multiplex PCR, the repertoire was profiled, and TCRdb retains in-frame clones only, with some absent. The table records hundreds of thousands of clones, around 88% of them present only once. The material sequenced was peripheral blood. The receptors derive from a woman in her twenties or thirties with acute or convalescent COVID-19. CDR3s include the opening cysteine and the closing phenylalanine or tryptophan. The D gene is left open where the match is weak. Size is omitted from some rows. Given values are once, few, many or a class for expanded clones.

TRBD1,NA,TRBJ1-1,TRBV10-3,CAISESRATGLDTEAFF,TGTGCCATCAGTGAGTCGAGGGCGACAGGGTTAGACACTGAAGCTTTCTTT
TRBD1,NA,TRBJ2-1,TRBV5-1,CASSPRDSQFFNEQFF,TGCGCCAGCAGCCCCCGGGACAGCCAATTTTTCAATGAGCAGTTCTTC
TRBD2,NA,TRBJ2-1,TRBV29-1,CSVGGGAGEQFF,TGCAGCGTTGGCGGGGGGGCGGGTGAGCAGTTCTTC
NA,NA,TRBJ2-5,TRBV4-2,CASSYGGSKQETQYF,TGTGCCAGCAGCTACGGGGGATCAAAACAAGAGACCCAGTACTTC
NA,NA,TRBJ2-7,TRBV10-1,CAEGGVNSYEQYF,TGCGCGGAGGGGGGGGTGAACTCCTACGAGCAGTACTTC
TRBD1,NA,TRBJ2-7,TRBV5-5,CASSLSRQGARNEQYF,TGTGCCAGCAGCTTGTCTAGGCAGGGGGCGAGAAACGAGCAGTACTTC
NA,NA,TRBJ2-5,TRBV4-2,CASSQVSLGAQETQYF,TGTGCCAGCAGCCAAGTTTCTCTGGGAGCTCAAGAGACCCAGTACTTC
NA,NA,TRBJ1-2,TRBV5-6,CASSVGQRYGYTF,TGTGCCAGCAGCGTAGGACAGCGCTATGGCTACACCTTC
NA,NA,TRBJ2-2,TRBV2,CASNFGVGAELFF,TGTGCCAGCAATTTTGGAGTGGGAGCAGAGCTGTTTTTT
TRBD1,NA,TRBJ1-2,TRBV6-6,CASSYERQGASGYTF,TGTGCCAGCAGTTACGAGCGTCAGGGGGCGAGCGGCTACACCTTC
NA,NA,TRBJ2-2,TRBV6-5,CASSYGRAGGELFF,TGTGCCAGCAGTTACGGCAGGGCCGGCGGGGAGCTGTTTTTT
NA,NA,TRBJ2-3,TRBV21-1,CASSKLGTRWRVAGGIGVDTQYF,NA
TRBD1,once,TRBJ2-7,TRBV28,CASSVGTGGFYEQYF,TGTGCCAGCAGTGTTGGGACAGGGGGGTTCTACGAGCAGTACTTC
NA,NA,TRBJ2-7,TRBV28,CASSLPHTGFSYEQYF,TGTGCCAGCAGTTTACCCCATACAGGGTTCTCCTACGAGCAGTACTTC
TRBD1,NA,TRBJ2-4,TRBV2,CAMGTGGNIQYF,TGTGCCATGGGGACAGGGGGAAACATTCAGTACTTC
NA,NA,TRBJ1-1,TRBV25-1,CASSDLRFPFGNTEAFF,TGTGCCAGCAGTGATTTGCGGTTTCCGTTTGGGAACACTGAAGCTTTCTTT
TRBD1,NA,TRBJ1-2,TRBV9,CASRGTVGGQASTAYGYTF,TGTGCCAGCAGAGGGACAGTTGGCGGACAGGCCTCAACCGCGTATGGCTACACCTTC
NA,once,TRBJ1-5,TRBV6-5,CASSYQATLNQPQHF,TGTGCCAGCAGTTACCAGGCGACGTTGAATCAGCCCCAGCATTTT
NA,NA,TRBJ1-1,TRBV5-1,CASNLGGMKNTEAFF,TGCGCCAGCAACCTCGGGGGGATGAAGAACACTGAAGCTTTCTTT
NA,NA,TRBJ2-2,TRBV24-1,CATSDLRGLDTGELFF,TGTGCCACCAGTGATCTAAGGGGGTTGGACACCGGGGAGCTGTTTTTT
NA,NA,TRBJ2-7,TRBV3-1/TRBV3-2,CASSSRDSPPYEQYF,TGTGCCAGCAGCTCACGGGACTCTCCGCCCTACGAGCAGTACTTC
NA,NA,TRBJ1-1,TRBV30,CAWVMNTEAFF,TGTGCCTGGGTCATGAACACTGAAGCTTTCTTT
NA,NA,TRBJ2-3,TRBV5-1,CASSLAEVGTDTQYF,TGCGCCAGCAGCTTGGCAGAGGTAGGCACAGATACGCAGTATTTT
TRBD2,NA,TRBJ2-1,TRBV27,CASSLLRGGDLYNEQFF,TGTGCCAGCAGTCTTCTCCGCGGGGGGGATTTATACAATGAGCAGTTCTTC
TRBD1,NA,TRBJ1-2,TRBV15,CATSRTGTAFGYTF,TGTGCCACCAGCAGAACCGGGACAGCCTTTGGCTACACCTTC
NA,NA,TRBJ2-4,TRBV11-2,CASSIDLAKNIQYF,TGTGCCAGCAGCATAGACCTAGCCAAAAACATTCAGTACTTC
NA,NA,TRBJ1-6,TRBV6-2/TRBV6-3,CASSTRGSPLHF,TGTGCCAGCAGTACCAGGGGTTCACCCCTCCACTTT
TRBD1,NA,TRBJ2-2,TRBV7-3,CASSLQGATGELFF,TGTGCCAGCAGCTTACAGGGGGCAACCGGGGAGCTGTTTTTT
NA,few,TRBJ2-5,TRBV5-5,CASSLGSGGVSFETQYF,TGTGCCAGCAGCTTGGGAAGTGGAGGAGTTAGCTTCGAGACCCAGTACTTC
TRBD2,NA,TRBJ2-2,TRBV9,CASSDPLAGGRPGELFF,TGTGCCAGCAGCGACCCCCTAGCGGGGGGGCGCCCCGGGGAGCTGTTTTTT
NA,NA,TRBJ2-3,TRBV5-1,CASSLAGGADTQYF,TGCGCCAGCAGCTTGGCCGGGGGTGCAGATACGCAGTATTTT
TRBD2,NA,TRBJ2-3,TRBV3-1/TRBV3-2,CASSPRGSGGADTQYF,TGTGCCAGCAGCCCCCGAGGAAGCGGGGGGGCTGATACGCAGTATTTT
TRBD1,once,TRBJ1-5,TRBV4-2,CASSQGDRVYNQPQHF,TGTGCCAGCAGCCAAGGGGACAGGGTATACAATCAGCCCCAGCATTTT
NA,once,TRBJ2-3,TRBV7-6,CASSLGQGTDTQYF,TGTGCCAGCAGCTTAGGTCAGGGAACAGATACGCAGTATTTT
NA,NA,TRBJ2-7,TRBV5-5,CASSLATRVYEQYF,TGTGCCAGCAGCTTGGCCACCAGGGTGTACGAGCAGTACTTC
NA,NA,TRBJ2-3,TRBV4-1,CASSQKIGSDTQYF,TGCGCCAGCAGCCAGAAGATCGGGTCAGATACGCAGTATTTT
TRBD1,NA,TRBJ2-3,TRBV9,CASSVSGGDRQYF,TGTGCCAGCAGCGTATCCGGTGGGGACAGGCAGTATTTT
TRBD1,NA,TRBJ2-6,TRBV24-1,CATSDPSTDRERSGANVLTF,TGTGCCACCAGTGATCCTAGCACGGACAGGGAACGCTCTGGGGCCAACGTCCTGACTTTC
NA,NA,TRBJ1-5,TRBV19,CASSRGSGNQPQHF,TGTGCCAGTAGTCGGGGTTCGGGCAATCAGCCCCAGCATTTT
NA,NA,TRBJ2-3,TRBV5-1,CASSAPRDLETDTQYF,TGCGCCAGCAGCGCCCCGCGGGACTTGGAGACAGATACGCAGTATTTT
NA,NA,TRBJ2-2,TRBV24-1,CATSDQQGWTGELFF,TGTGCCACCAGTGATCAACAGGGTTGGACCGGGGAGCTGTTTTTT
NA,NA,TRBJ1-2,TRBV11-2,CASSANSGYGYTF,TGTGCCAGCAGCGCAAACAGCGGCTATGGCTACACCTTC
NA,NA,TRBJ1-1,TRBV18,CASSPVGRGTEAFF,TGTGCCAGCTCACCAGTAGGTAGGGGGACAGAAGCTTTCTTT
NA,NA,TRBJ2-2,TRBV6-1,CASSEDRLWGPRTGELFF,TGTGCCAGCAGTGAAGACCGATTGTGGGGGCCGCGGACCGGGGAGCTGTTTTTT
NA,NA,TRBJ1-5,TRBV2,CASSQQGMIRQPQHF,TGTGCCAGCAGCCAACAGGGTATGATACGTCAGCCCCAGCATTTT
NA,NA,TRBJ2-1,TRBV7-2,CASSLDGTYYYNEQFF,TGTGCCAGCAGCTTAGACGGGACATATTACTACAATGAGCAGTTCTTC
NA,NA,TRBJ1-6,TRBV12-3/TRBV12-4,CASSPASRTPLHF,TGTGCCAGCAGCCCCGCTAGTCGGACACCCCTCCACTTT
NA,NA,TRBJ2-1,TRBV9,CASSPLAQSYNEQFF,TGTGCCAGCAGCCCTCTAGCTCAGTCCTACAATGAGCAGTTCTTC